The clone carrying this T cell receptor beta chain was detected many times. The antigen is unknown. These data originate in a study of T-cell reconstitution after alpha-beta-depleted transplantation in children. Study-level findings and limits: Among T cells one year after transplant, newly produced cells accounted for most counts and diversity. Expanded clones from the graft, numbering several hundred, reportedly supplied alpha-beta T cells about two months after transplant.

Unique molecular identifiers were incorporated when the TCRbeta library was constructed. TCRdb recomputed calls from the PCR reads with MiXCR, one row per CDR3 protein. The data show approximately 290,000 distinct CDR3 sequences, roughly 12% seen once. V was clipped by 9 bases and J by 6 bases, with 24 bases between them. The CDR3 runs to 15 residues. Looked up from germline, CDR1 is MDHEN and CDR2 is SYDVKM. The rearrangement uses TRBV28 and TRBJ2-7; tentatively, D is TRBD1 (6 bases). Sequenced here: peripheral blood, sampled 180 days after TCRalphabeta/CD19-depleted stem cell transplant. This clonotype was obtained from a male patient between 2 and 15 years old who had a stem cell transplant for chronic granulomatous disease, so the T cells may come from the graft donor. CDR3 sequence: CASVPQGSLLAEQYF. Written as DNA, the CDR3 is TGTGCCAGTGTACCGCAGGGGAGCCTTTTGGCCGAGCAGTACTTC.